The 27 T cell receptor beta chains below were found in one sample sequenced in a study of blood T cell repertoires in COVID-19 (dated by TCRdb to 2019 to 2021). Libraries were built with the immunoSEQ multiplex PCR assay. TCRdb took this table from immuneACCESS and kept in-frame rearrangements with V and J called. Such tables lack part of the clones; where checked against another copy, unresolved V genes explain under half of the gap, and the rest is unexplained. Counted in this sample were a few hundred thousand clones; roughly 86% of them appeared once. In total, the top ten clones hold around 3.6% of the sample. Input material: peripheral blood. The origin of the receptors is a young man with active or convalescent COVID-19.

The CDR3 DNA is TGTGCCAGCAGCGCCTCCGGGACAGGGGTCTCTGAAGCTTTCTTT. Residues: CASSASGTGVSEAFF. The chain couples TRBV9 to TRBJ1-1; TRBD1 matches at 10 bases. CDR1 SGDLS and CDR2 YYNGEE come from the germline V gene. The CDR3 runs to 15 residues. The trim removed 3 bases at V and 6 bases at J, leaving 8 bases unmatched.

The gene calls are TRBV3-1 (or the pseudogene TRBV3-2) and TRBJ1-2; the D is unclear. Trimming removed 0 bases from V and 7 bases from J, with 9 bases in between. The CDR3 is 13 amino acids. Germline CDR1 reads LGHDT; CDR2 reads YNNKEL (reference sequence). DNA of the CDR3: TGTGCCAGCAGCCAAGATACCTCTACTGGCTACACCTTC. It yields the protein CASSQDTSTGYTF.

This sequence joins TRBV5-4 and TRBJ2-3; tentative D call: TRBD1 (8 bases). Trimming shortened V by 6 bases and J by 8 bases, and 19 bases separated the two germline ends. CDR3 length: 14 amino acids. CDR1 SGHNT and CDR2 YYREEE come from the germline V gene (reference sequence). DNA of the CDR3: TGTGCCAGCACTCTACAGGGGGGGCATGTTACGCAGTATTTT. Encoded protein: CASTLQGGHVTQYF.

The chain recombines TRBV5-1 with TRBJ2-1; 7 bases line up with TRBD1. Germline assignment: CDR1 SGHRS and CDR2 YFSETQ. The CDR3 runs to 18 residues. With 6 bases clipped from V and 0 bases from J, the junction kept 15 bases outside the gene matches. The CDR3 spells CASTYGQVPPRSYNEQFF. In DNA, the CDR3 is TGCGCCAGCACCTATGGACAGGTCCCCCCGCGCTCCTACAATGAGCAGTTCTTC.

The chain recombines TRBV4-1 with TRBJ2-1, with D maybe TRBD2 (5 bases). Trimming stripped 2 bases from V and 0 bases from J, with 20 bases between. Germline V gives CDR1 MGHRA, CDR2 YSYEKL. The CDR3 has 19 residues. This CDR3 is CASSQPWRGRSHSYNEQFF. DNA of the CDR3: TGCGCCAGCAGCCAACCCTGGAGAGGGCGGAGCCACTCCTACAATGAGCAGTTCTTC.

This clone has just one count. This chain links TRBV6-5 with TRBJ2-3; D not certain. Trimming pared 1 base from V and 4 bases from J, leaving 9 bases between. CDR1 is MNHEY, CDR2 SVGAGI, per germline. The CDR3 loop spans 14 amino acids. The CDR3 loop reads CASSYLAGADTQYF. As DNA, the CDR3 is TGTGCCAGCAGTTACTTAGCTGGAGCAGATACGCAGTATTTT.

This chain uses TRBV13 with TRBJ2-7; D perhaps matches TRBD1 (6 bases). Germline assignment: CDR1 PRHDT and CDR2 FYEKMQ (reference sequence). This CDR3 comprises 15 residues. The germline V and J ends were trimmed by 6 bases and 3 bases, with 18 bases remaining between them. As DNA, the CDR3 is TGTGCCAGCAGTACAGGGCCAGACCGGCACTACGAGCAGTACTTC. This translates into CASSTGPDRHYEQYF.

This sequence joins TRBV9 and TRBJ1-6, with 12 positions matching TRBD1. Germline CDR1 is SGDLS and CDR2 is YYNGEE. This CDR3 comprises 15 residues. J gave up 7 bases and V 2 bases, and 1 base lay outside the gene matches. The CDR3 loop reads CASSVGTGGNSPLHF. CDR3 nucleotides: TGTGCCAGCAGCGTTGGGACAGGGGGCAATTCACCCCTCCACTTT.

The chain has TRBV30 and TRBJ1-6, with 9 bases matching TRBD1. The CDR3 is 14 amino acids. V lost 3 bases to trimming and J lost 9 bases; unmatched junction nucleotides: 6. Per the germline V gene, CDR1 is GTSNPN and CDR2 is SVGIG (reference sequence). This CDR3 is CAWRDTGGSSPLHF. Written as DNA, the CDR3 is TGTGCCTGGAGGGACACAGGGGGCAGTTCACCCCTCCACTTT.

This sequence joins TRBV6-5 and TRBJ2-3, with D possibly being TRBD2 (7 bases). V lost 6 bases and J lost 0, with 10 bases in between. CDR1 and CDR2 from the germline V gene are MNHEY and SVGAGI. This CDR3 has 14 amino acids. The CDR3 protein is CASRSGGSTDTQYF. The DNA of the CDR3 is TGTGCCAGCAGGTCGGGGGGCAGCACAGATACGCAGTATTTT.

CDR3 sequence reads: CASSPDKAEKLFF. CDR3 sequence (DNA): TGTGCCAGCTCACCGGACAAAGCTGAAAAACTGTTTTTT. This rearrangement joins TRBV18 to TRBJ1-4; possibly TRBD1 for D (5 bases). V dropped 3 bases and J dropped 7 bases, with 9 bases sitting between them. The CDR3 consists of 13 residues. Germline-derived CDR1 and CDR2 are KGHSH and LQKENI.

The chain combines TRBV12-5 with TRBJ1-6, with TRBD1 identical over 8 bases. There are 14 residues in the CDR3. The germline gives CDR1 LGHNT, CDR2 FRNRAP. Germline trimming cut 6 bases from V and 10 bases from J; bases unmatched to any gene: 8. The CDR3 is CASGSDRVHSPLHF. CDR3 nucleotide sequence: TGTGCTAGTGGGTCGGACAGGGTGCACTCACCCCTCCACTTT.

The chain couples TRBV7-2 to TRBJ1-2, with unresolved D. Trimming took 3 bases from V and 2 from J, leaving 7 bases between them. Germline-derived CDR1 and CDR2 are SGHTA and FQGNSA. The CDR3 has 13 amino acids. CDR3 DNA: TGTGCCAGCAGCTTTGATAGCAACTATGGCTACACCTTC. This encodes CASSFDSNYGYTF.

The rearrangement links TRBV5-1 to TRBJ1-2; no firm D call. CDR1 SGHRS and CDR2 YFSETQ come from the germline V gene. Trimming removed 0 bases at V and 3 bases at J, with 12 bases between. CDR3 length equals 15 residues. CDR3 nucleotides: TGCGCCAGCAGCTTGGCCGTCGCCCGCGACTATGGCTACACCTTC. It encodes CASSLAVARDYGYTF.

The genes are TRBV27 and TRBJ1-6; the D is unclear. V lost 3 bases and J 1 base, leaving 7 bases between the germline ends. This CDR3 comprises 15 residues. The germline CDR1 and CDR2 sequences are MNHEY and SMNVEV (reference sequence). CDR3 region: CASSLSGSYNSPLHF. In DNA form, the CDR3 reads TGTGCCAGCAGTTTGTCGGGATCCTATAATTCACCCCTCCACTTT.

The chain uses TRBV7-2 and TRBJ2-7; 9 bases agree with TRBD2. Germline lookup yields CDR1 SGHTA and CDR2 FQGNSA. The J segment lost 6 bases and the V segment lost 5 bases, leaving 8 bases of the junction unmatched. The CDR3 runs to 14 residues. The CDR3 DNA reads as TGTGCCAGCAGCCCCCGCGGGGGGGTAGGCGAGCAGTACTTC. Translation gives CASSPRGGVGEQYF.

V is TRBV7-8 and J is TRBJ2-1; D might be TRBD2 (6 bases). Between the trimmed V and J ends, which lost 1 base and 9 bases, there was a span of 16 bases. The CDR3 extends over 15 amino acids. Per germline, CDR1 SGHVS and CDR2 FQNEAQ. In DNA, the CDR3 is TGTGCCAGCAGCTTAGACGGGAGTTCAATAGGTGAGCAGTTCTTC. It is translated as CASSLDGSSIGEQFF.

The rearrangement links TRBV5-6 to TRBJ2-1; TRBD2 matches at 8 bases. V was pared by 4 bases and J by 3 bases, with 6 bases of the junction left unmatched. The CDR3 consists of 15 residues. CDR1 is SGHDT and CDR2 is YYEEEE in the germline V gene. This CDR3 reads CASSTDSGIYNEQFF. The DNA for the CDR3 is TGTGCCAGCAGCACCGATAGCGGGATCTACAATGAGCAGTTCTTC.

The genes are TRBV24-1 and TRBJ2-2; no definite D call. This CDR3 has 18 residues. The germline V and J ends were trimmed by 7 bases and 1 base, with 21 bases remaining between them. From germline, CDR1 is KGHDR and CDR2 SFDVKD. CDR3 sequence (DNA): TGTGCCACCAGCGTCGGCACAGAATTTGTCGAGAACACCGGGGAGCTGTTTTTT. Residues: CATSVGTEFVENTGELFF.

The rearrangement uses TRBV6-4 and TRBJ2-1; maybe TRBD2 (5 bases). The CDR3 spans 16 residues. Germline V gene lookup returns CDR1 MRHNA and CDR2 SNTAGT. The V and J ends lost 3 bases and 4 bases respectively, with 16 bases between them. This CDR3 reads CASSDNVRTGYNEQFF. CDR3 DNA: TGTGCCAGCAGTGATAATGTCCGGACGGGGTACAATGAGCAGTTCTTC.

The V gene is TRBV5-4, the J gene TRBJ2-7; D not resolved. Germline V lookup: CDR1 SGHNT, CDR2 YYREEE (reference sequence). Trimming removed 2 bases from V and 3 bases from J, with 6 bases in between. The length of the CDR3 is 12 residues. CDR3 region: CASSLQDYEQYF. CDR3 DNA sequence: TGTGCCAGCAGCTTACAAGACTACGAGCAGTACTTC.

The J gene is TRBJ1-6, the V gene TRBV3-1 (or the pseudogene TRBV3-2); 11 bases are a match to TRBD1. The V gene end was trimmed by 3 bases and the J gene end by 10 bases; junction bases not matched to a gene: 2. The CDR3 has 14 residues. CDR1 LGHDT and CDR2 YNNKEL come from the germline V gene (reference sequence). The CDR3 loop is CASSQGTGGSPLHF. The CDR3 DNA follows: TGTGCCAGCAGCCAGGGGACAGGGGGGTCACCCCTCCACTTT.

The rearrangement links TRBV28 to TRBJ1-2; a possible D gene is TRBD1 (5 bases). Germline V lookup: CDR1 MDHEN, CDR2 SYDVKM. CDR3 length: 14 amino acids. The V and J ends lost 5 bases and 4 bases respectively, with 14 bases between them. The CDR3 DNA reads TGTGCCAGCAGTAGGGGTTTGGTCGGCTATGGCTACACCTTC. It codes for CASSRGLVGYGYTF.

This chain joins TRBV9 and TRBJ2-7, with D possibly matching TRBD2 (6 bases). The germline V gene encodes CDR1 SGDLS and CDR2 YYNGEE. The V gene lost 4 bases and the J gene lost 4 bases, with 15 bases spanning the gap. The CDR3 has 14 residues. CDR3 in DNA: TGTGCCAGCAGCCCGGGCCGGGCGGGGTACGAGCAGTACTTC. Translating it yields CASSPGRAGYEQYF.

The chain links TRBV18 to TRBJ2-2; D perhaps matches TRBD1 (5 bases). Trimming shortened V by 8 bases and J by 8 bases, and 15 bases separated the two germline ends. The length of the CDR3 is 13 residues. The germline V gene has CDR1 KGHSH and CDR2 LQKENI. The CDR3 reads CASIEGASGELFF. CDR3 coding DNA: TGTGCCAGCATAGAAGGGGCGTCGGGGGAGCTGTTTTTT.

The chain couples TRBV5-1 to TRBJ1-5, with D perhaps matching TRBD1 (5 bases). The CDR3 extends over 13 amino acids. V lost 4 bases and J 4 bases, leaving 9 bases between the germline ends. Germline assignment: CDR1 SGHRS and CDR2 YFSETQ. The CDR3 protein is CASSEGTNQPQHF. The CDR3 DNA reads TGCGCCAGCAGCGAAGGGACTAATCAGCCCCAGCATTTT.

This clone was found a few times. The V gene is TRBV27, the J gene TRBJ2-7; 9 nucleotides align to TRBD1. Germline CDR1 reads MNHEY; CDR2 reads SMNVEV (reference sequence). The CDR3 is 15 residues long. V dropped 3 bases and J dropped 3; count of bases not matched to a gene: 6. The CDR3 nucleotides are TGTGCCAGCAGTTTTTCTGGGACAGGGATCTACGAGCAGTACTTC. Its translation: CASSFSGTGIYEQYF.